These T cell receptor beta chains were read from a single sample in a study of T cells after yellow fever vaccination. A single record per CDR3 protein comes from TCRdb applying MiXCR to the 5' RACE reads. The sample has 550,000 to 750,000 distinct CDR3 sequences; roughly 14% are singletons. The input for sequencing was PBMCs, taken on the day of the yellow fever booster vaccination. Source of these receptors: a man aged 25 to 40 who received the YFV17D yellow fever vaccine. Each CDR3 is given with its conserved first and last residue.

V gene | CDR3 protein
TRBV28 | CASGIRGRNEQFF
TRBV12-5 | CAVPGVYYGYTF
TRBV10-3 | CAISDAAGGRHNEQFF
TRBV15 | CATSRKLGGLGKNIQYF
TRBV25-1 | CASSEVSGVNSPLHF
TRBV10-1 | CASSQSGRQQFF
TRBV11-2 | CASSPRTVGGGYEQYF
TRBV20-1 | CSARGTGHGYTF
TRBV6-1 | CASRGLAGHTGELFF
TRBV7-2 | CASSLTVYTEAFF
TRBV28 | CASNGSKVKGYNEQFF
TRBV7-9 | CASSFAGDSGANVLTF
TRBV25-1 | CASSTQFPTPYEQYF
TRBV27 | CASSPGLAGGTYEQYF
TRBV5-1 | CASRSGQGHNYGYTF
TRBV27 | CASSFWAGETYEQYF
TRBV20-1 | CSARDSLGSYNEQFF
TRBV2 | CATQPSGSSYEQYF
TRBV29-1 | CSVRGPQETQYF
TRBV28 | CAARELNYGYTF
TRBV3-1 | CASSPTGGWTDTQYF
TRBV12-3/TRBV12-4 | CASSPKTESSYNEQFF
TRBV7-2 | CASSDTFGTGLFF
TRBV7-9 | CASSLGSGLYTGELFF
TRBV7-2 | CASSFGPGRHEQYF
TRBV6-1 | CASRDRGNSYEQYF
TRBV5-1 | CASSLTRDLGEQYF
TRBV20-1 | CSAHESADTQYF
TRBV5-1 | CASSWGRGLQETQYF
TRBV5-1 | CASSLVQWEGYNEQFF
TRBV7-8 | CASSYRADTQYF
TRBV7-7 | CASSFQTGAGTQYF
TRBV9 | CASSVGTGGYGYTF
TRBV19 | CASSPKNRDQETQYF
TRBV21-1 | CASRGDRASQETQYF
TRBV29-1 | CSVYGGGETQYF
TRBV11-1 | CASSLEGQGRETQYF
TRBV24-1 | CATLLVNTEAFF
TRBV5-1 | CASSAGRPGETQYF
TRBV19 | CASSSTWTSGYNEQFF
TRBV20-1 | CSARSDQETQYF
TRBV4-2 | CASSQDRRTSGLYEQYF
TRBV19 | CASSRGQGVYYGYTF
TRBV7-9 | CASSPPLAVTEAFF
TRBV4-3 | CASSPDWDLTSSDEKLFF